Listed below are T cell receptor beta chains from one sample, sequenced in a study of blood T cell repertoires in COVID-19. Profiled with immunoSEQ multiplex PCR; TCRdb holds only in-frame clones, not every one. This table has about 240,000 clones, 82% appearing once. The sample was peripheral blood. The receptors here all came from an older woman with active or convalescent COVID-19. CDR3s include the opening cysteine and the closing phenylalanine or tryptophan. The D gene is left open where the match is weak. Clone sizes are given selectively: once, few, many, or a class where the clone is expanded.

abundance,d_gene,j_gene,v_gene,CDR3nt,CDR3aa
.,TRBD1,TRBJ1-2,TRBV7-9,TGTGCCAGCAGCTTAGCCGACAGGGCCGGCTATGGCTACACCTTC,CASSLADRAGYGYTF
.,.,TRBJ2-1,TRBV4-3,TGCGCCAGCAGCCAAGATTTGGTAAGGAGGACCGACAATGAGCAGTTCTTC,CASSQDLVRRTDNEQFF
.,.,TRBJ1-1,TRBV29-1,TGCAGCGTTGGGGGAGGGTCTAACACTGAAGCTTTCTTT,CSVGGGSNTEAFF
.,.,TRBJ1-3,TRBV6-1,TGTGCCAGCAGTGTGGGTCCACCAGGGTACCCTGGAAACACCATATATTTT,CASSVGPPGYPGNTIYF
.,TRBD1,TRBJ1-2,TRBV18,TGTGCCAGCTCACCCGGGACAGGAGTAAACTATGGCTACACCTTC,CASSPGTGVNYGYTF
.,.,TRBJ1-2,TRBV19,TGTGCCAGTAATGTTAAGGAGGAATTCTATGGCTACACCTTC,CASNVKEEFYGYTF
.,.,TRBJ1-1,TRBV7-9,TGTGCCAGCAGCTTAGGTGGCAGGGGACCTTACACTGAAGCTTTCTTT,CASSLGGRGPYTEAFF
.,.,TRBJ2-7,TRBV11-2,TGTGCCAGCAGCGGGGGAGGGGGTTCCTACGAGCAGTACTTC,CASSGGGGSYEQYF
.,.,TRBJ1-2,TRBV18,TGTGCCAGCTCAACACAGGACGGGGGTGGCTACACCTTC,CASSTQDGGGYTF
few,TRBD1,TRBJ2-3,TRBV18,TGTGCCAGCTCACCACCAGGGGGCCGCGCAGATACGCAGTATTTT,CASSPPGGRADTQYF
.,TRBD1,TRBJ1-6,TRBV2,TGTGCCAGCACAGGGGGGACAGGGAGTTCACCCCTCCACTTT,CASTGGTGSSPLHF
.,.,TRBJ1-6,TRBV6-6,TGTGCCACCCGGGAGGGTCGAAGGGGACTCCACTTT,CATREGRRGLHF
.,TRBD1,TRBJ1-6,TRBV3-1/TRBV3-2,TGTGCCAGCAGCCAAGGCCTCGGGCAGGGGGAGAATTCACCCCTCCACTTT,CASSQGLGQGENSPLHF
.,.,TRBJ1-1,TRBV6-5,TGTGCCAGCAGTTACGACAGCACTCGTAATAAAGAAGCTTTCTTT,CASSYDSTRNKEAFF
.,TRBD2,TRBJ2-5,TRBV19,TGTGCCAGTAGTATAGGTCCCCGGGGGGACCAAGAGACCCAGTACTTC,CASSIGPRGDQETQYF
.,.,TRBJ1-1,TRBV7-2,TGTGCCAGCAGCTCCACCCTCGGGGGAGGGGCCGTTGAAGCTTTCTTT,CASSSTLGGGAVEAFF
.,TRBD1,TRBJ1-1,TRBV19,TGTGCCAGTAGTTCCCGACAGGGGCCCCTTGGGAACACTGAAGCTTTCTTT,CASSSRQGPLGNTEAFF
.,.,TRBJ1-5,TRBV27,TGTGCCGTAGCAGTTGGGGGCCCCAATCAGCCCCAGCATTTT,CAVAVGGPNQPQHF
.,.,TRBJ2-7,TRBV6-5,TGTGCCAGCAGCCCCTTGGGGCAGTTAGCCGAGGAGCAGTACTTC,CASSPLGQLAEEQYF
once,.,TRBJ1-1,TRBV14,TGTGCCAGCAGCCAACAGGGAGGGGGGAACACTGAAGCTTTCTTT,CASSQQGGGNTEAFF
once,.,TRBJ1-2,TRBV5-6,TGTGCCAGCAGCTTGGCCGAGGTCGACAGGACTGGGGGCTACACCTTC,CASSLAEVDRTGGYTF
once,.,TRBJ2-2,TRBV19,TGTGCCAGTAGAAGGGCAGGGGCGAACACCGGGGAGCTGTTTTTT,CASRRAGANTGELFF
.,TRBD1,TRBJ1-2,TRBV6-5,TGTGCCAGCACTACCGGACAGGGGGCGGCCGGCTACACCTTC,CASTTGQGAAGYTF
.,TRBD1,TRBJ2-5,TRBV5-1,TGCGCCAGCAGCTTCGGGACAGCCCAAGAGACCCAGTACTTC,CASSFGTAQETQYF
.,.,TRBJ2-2,TRBV12-3/TRBV12-4,TGTGCCAGCAGTTTCGTCGTCGGGGAGCTGTTTTTT,CASSFVVGELFF
.,.,TRBJ1-2,TRBV5-6,TGTGCCAGCAGCTTGGCACAGGGAAGTGGCTACACCTTC,CASSLAQGSGYTF
.,TRBD2,TRBJ2-1,TRBV11-2,TGTGCCAGCAGCCCGACGGGACTAGCGGGGGGAAATGAGCAGTTCTTC,CASSPTGLAGGNEQFF
.,TRBD1,TRBJ1-3,TRBV29-1,TGCAGCGTGGGGGACAGCTTATCTGGAAACACCATATATTTT,CSVGDSLSGNTIYF
.,.,TRBJ1-3,TRBV18,TGTGCCAGCTCACCTCGACAGGAGACTGGAAACACCATATATTTT,CASSPRQETGNTIYF